The sequence of this T cell receptor beta chain was determined in a study of cytomegalovirus exposure and HLA in healthy donors (dated by TCRdb to about 2017). Describing the broader study: An earlier analysis of 550 to 700 of the donors reported approximately 300 Gb of sequence data and roughly 100 million unique TCR beta sequences from 190 million or so T cells. Roughly 310 gigabases of sequencing data and around 87 million unique TCR sequences were included in an early release covering over 600 HLA-typed donors. Of the approximately 400 genotyped donors, 65% to 90% fell in the genetic ancestry cluster associated with self-reported Caucasian donors. The study aimed to test whether cataloging public T cell receptors could reveal signatures of past pathogen exposure. The T cell repertoires of under 750 subjects were profiled by immunosequencing and related to cytomegalovirus serostatus. In addition to the first cohort of 666 subjects, a separate validation cohort of approximately 110 different subjects was used. To predict cytomegalovirus infection status, the study brought together high-throughput TCR immunosequencing, statistical association of individual TCRs with disease status, and machine learning. A later analysis re-examined previously published TCR beta repertoires from more than 650 donors and added high-resolution HLA genotyping to investigate patterns of TCR occurrence. In the later analysis, no new phenotypic data were used to find candidate immune exposures; instead, reliance was placed on TCR beta sequences and their occurrence across donors. To decide whether each TCR beta V gene segment behaved as functional or pseudogenic, an earlier analysis of 587 of the donors relied on high-throughput TCR beta sequencing. Alongside the repertoire data, information on donor age, sex, ethnicity and CMV serostatus was compiled. Genome-wide SNP genotypes for about three fifths of the roughly 700 donors were used in a later genetic analysis, which treated that subset as a discovery cohort. Every discovery cohort repertoire had been produced on one sequencing platform. HLA typing covered class I and class II loci at four-digit resolution. Typing coverage varied by locus: about 620-640 donors for A, B, C, DRB1 and DQB1; 522 for DQA1; more than 600 for DPA1; roughly 470 for DPB1. Four to six DR-DQ haplotypes were handled as single units for association and clustering because linkage in the cohort was strong. On average, around 240,000 unique TCR beta nucleotide sequences were sequenced per donor among fewer than 500 genotyped donors of the cohort, with roughly 18% of those sequences being non-productive. The investigation overall reported the following: Over 15 rarely observed V segments, including chromosome 9 orphons, were excluded from the earlier analysis of approximately 500 of the donors because counts were too low. In a later analysis, the rate of TCR association differed among HLA loci, with DRB1 alleles having the most associated TCRs and HLA-C alleles having the fewest. In both the original and validation cohorts, the classifier was reported to diagnose cytomegalovirus status with high specificity and sensitivity. A later genetic analysis associated a missense DCLRE1C variant with V-gene and J-gene trimming of TCR beta chains, and an independent cohort replicated the association. Most TCR sequences were seen in very few donors, while some public TCRs were found in many individuals. Because HLA typing was missing for some donors at each locus, association tests included only the typed subset. Several of the top co-occurrence clusters appeared to be linked to parvovirus B19, influenza, CMV and Epstein-Barr virus, according to a later analysis. Compared with equally common non-associated chains, HLA-associated TCR beta chains in a later analysis were more clonally expanded and had lower generation probabilities. A further reported finding was that TCR beta sequences accurately predicted the HLA-A and HLA-B alleles for most subjects in the first cohort. Broadly in line with IMGT annotations, most TCR beta V segments showed up in productive rearrangements about 87% or about 30% of the time in an earlier analysis of around 550 of the donors. Specific HLA alleles were associated with 16,951 TCR beta sequences at a false discovery rate of 0.05 in a later analysis. According to a later genetic analysis, donors in an Asian-associated ancestry cluster had fewer N-insertions in productive TCRs than the approximately 700-donor mean. The study gave a list of more than 150 TCR beta chains associated with cytomegalovirus. According to a later analysis, most CMV-associated TCR beta chains appeared to be HLA-restricted, and the HLA associations seemed to be driven largely by CMV exposure. Some IMGT-functional V segments, including TRBV6-2 and TRBV6-3, could not be told apart with the 87-base-pair reads, so those segments were excluded. In vitro tests confirmed that a few of the cytomegalovirus-associated TCR beta chains recognize cytomegalovirus antigens. Strong co-occurrence of HLA alleles, especially DR and DQ, made assigning TCR associations to individual alleles difficult. Sequencing depth was assumed to be roughly uniform across donors in the presence/absence analyses, though that assumption may not hold. The authors suggested that the approach could potentially be generalized to other disease states and immunological phenotypes. A cluster of highly shared sequence variants was judged likely to represent a technical artifact of the sequencing pipeline. Correlated functional status among segregating V segments might reflect linkage disequilibrium, but an unknown experimental factor could not be ruled out. The only immune exposure information available for the cohort was CMV serostatus. Only TCR beta chains were sequenced in this cohort, and the absence of alpha or paired-chain data limited detectable features.

This clone has more than one count but fewer than ten. It lacks a known antigen. Base qualities are not provided; no much larger clone lies one nucleotide away. The CDR3 numbers 14 residues from cysteine through phenylalanine. The only DNA kept is the CDR3, 42 bases in frame from the first base. CDR1 and CDR2, looked up from the germline V gene, are SNHLY and FYNNEI. The germline ends are 15 bases apart after V is trimmed by 3 bases and J by 7 bases. The cohort consisted of some 730 healthy bone marrow donors. Cohort members were all nominally healthy when sampled, although unrecorded immune exposures were likely present. The donor tested CMV seropositive and was one of the 289 seropositive cohort members. A peripheral blood sample was collected from each donor, and TCR beta sequencing was performed on peripheral blood mononuclear cells. The Qiagen DNeasy Blood Extraction Kit was used to extract genomic DNA from the blood cell samples.

Library preparation was by the immunoSEQ multiplex PCR assay. A mixture of 60 forward primers for TCR Vbeta segments and 13 reverse primers for TCR Jbeta segments was used in the multiplex PCR. The CDR3 region of rearranged TCR beta genes was amplified from genomic DNA with a multiplex PCR assay. On the Illumina HiSeq System, the amplified TCR beta libraries were sequenced as 87-base-pair reads. The paper's processing steps were these. In a later analysis, approximately 74 million unique TCR beta chains were counted across the roughly 610 repertoires, and roughly 11 million of these chains were shared by at least two donors. Raw reads were error-corrected and collapsed into unique sequences by a nearest-neighbor algorithm in which closely related sequences were merged to remove PCR and sequencing errors. CDR3 sequences were aligned to IMGT reference sequences to assign V, D and J gene segments. For a sequence to be retained, a match of at least six nucleotides was required to both a V gene segment and a J gene segment. A rearrangement counted as productive if the CDR3 had no stop codons and remained in frame with V and J, and every other rearrangement counted as non-productive. CDR3 was defined by IMGT convention, running from the second conserved V-encoded cysteine to the conserved J-encoded phenylalanine. Sequences without an unambiguous match to a single V gene segment were excluded from the earlier analysis of over 500 of the donors. In an earlier analysis of several hundred of the donors, a V segment was called functional when productive rearrangements were above 56.7%, and segregating when the standard deviation between donors exceeded 5%. To diagnose cytomegalovirus status from the catalog of TCR beta chain sequences, a statistical classification framework was built. V and J gene assignment, in a later analysis, came from comparing TCR nucleotide sequences with IMGT/GENE-DB human TR gene sequences. The TCRdist pipeline was used in a later analysis to assign CDR3 sequences and most-parsimonious VDJ recombination scenarios. In a later analysis, each TCR beta chain was defined by its CDR3 amino acid sequence together with its V-gene family, and reads without a unique V-gene family were excluded. A later analysis removed 600 or so highly shared, low-generation-probability nucleotide sequences to deal with suspected cross-contamination and a sequencing artifact. In a later analysis, a clonal expansion index was calculated for each public chain from normalized within-repertoire ranks of inferred template counts. Generation probabilities in a later analysis came from a VDJ recombination model fitted to out-of-frame rearrangements, and those results were checked against IGoR. Hypergeometric tests were used in a later analysis to score TCR-TCR, TCR-HLA and TCR-CMV co-occurrence, with a repertoire-size bias correction applied to the TCR pairs. In a later analysis, false discovery rates were estimated by permuting HLA or CMV assignments 20 times. In a later analysis, co-occurring TCRs were grouped using DBSCAN, with TCRdist sequence similarity added in when clustering inside HLA-allele-positive subsets. Repertoires with fewer than 30,000 or more than 120,000 public chains, plus five repertoires with anomalous nucleotide sharing, were excluded from co-occurrence clustering. The clones in this table, taken by TCRdb from immuneACCESS, are in-frame only. Not every clone is retained; where verified, under half of the shortfall comes from an unresolved V gene, and the cause of the rest is unknown. The V and J calls and clone size were taken over from that table, and D and trimming were inferred from the DNA. For this sample there are about 160,000 clones; 70% to 90% appear just once. Roughly 2.1% of the sample lies in the top ten.

The chain was built from TRBV2 and TRBJ1-1; the D gene lacks a confident call. Sequenced material: PBMCs. The source of this sequence is a man younger than 35 in good health and CMV-seropositive. CDR3 protein: CASSDGSIKSEAFF. Read as DNA, the sequence is TGTGCCAGCAGTGATGGTTCTATCAAGAGTGAAGCTTTCTTT.